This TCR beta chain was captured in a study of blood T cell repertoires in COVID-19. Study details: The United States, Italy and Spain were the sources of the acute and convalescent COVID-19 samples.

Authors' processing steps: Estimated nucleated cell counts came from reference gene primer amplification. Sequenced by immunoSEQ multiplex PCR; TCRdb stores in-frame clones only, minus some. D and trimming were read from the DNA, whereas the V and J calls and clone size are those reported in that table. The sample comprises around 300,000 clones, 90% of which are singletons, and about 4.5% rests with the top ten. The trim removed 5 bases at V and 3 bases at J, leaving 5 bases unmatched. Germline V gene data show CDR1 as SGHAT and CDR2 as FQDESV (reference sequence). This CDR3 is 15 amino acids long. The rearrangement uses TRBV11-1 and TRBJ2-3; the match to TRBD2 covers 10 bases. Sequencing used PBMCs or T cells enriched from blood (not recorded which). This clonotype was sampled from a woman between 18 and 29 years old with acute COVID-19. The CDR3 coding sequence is TGTGCCAGCAGCAGTCTAGCGGGAGTAACAGATACGCAGTATTTT. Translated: CASSSLAGVTDTQYF.